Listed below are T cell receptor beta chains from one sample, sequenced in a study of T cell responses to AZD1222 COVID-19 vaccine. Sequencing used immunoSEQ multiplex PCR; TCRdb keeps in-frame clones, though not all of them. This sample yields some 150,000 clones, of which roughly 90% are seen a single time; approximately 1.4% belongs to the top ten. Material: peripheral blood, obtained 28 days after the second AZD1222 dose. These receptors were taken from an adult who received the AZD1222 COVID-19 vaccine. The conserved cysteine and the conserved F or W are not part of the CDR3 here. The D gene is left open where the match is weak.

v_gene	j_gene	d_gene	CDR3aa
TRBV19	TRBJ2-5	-	ASTAGLSTETQY
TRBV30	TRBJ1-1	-	AWSAWVGGNTEAF
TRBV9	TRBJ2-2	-	ASSVNSPPNTGELF
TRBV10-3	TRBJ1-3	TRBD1	AISRTGLGSLHSGNTIY
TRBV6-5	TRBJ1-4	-	AIRTLEKLF
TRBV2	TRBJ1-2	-	ASSDAVRRDGYT
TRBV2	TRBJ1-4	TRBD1	ASSPTGTGYILF
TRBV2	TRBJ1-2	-	ASSAAGNYGYT
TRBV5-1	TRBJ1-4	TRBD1	ASRSQGSVLEEKLF
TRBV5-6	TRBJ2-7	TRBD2	ASSWRNRAGLKEQY
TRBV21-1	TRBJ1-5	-	ASSYGQRDQPQH
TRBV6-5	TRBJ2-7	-	ASNSAAAYEQY
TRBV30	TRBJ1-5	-	AWSTGYNQPQH
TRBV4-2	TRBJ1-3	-	ASSQDAVISGNTIY
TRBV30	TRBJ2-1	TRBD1	AWGQGQQF
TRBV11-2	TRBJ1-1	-	ASSLWPGNTEAF
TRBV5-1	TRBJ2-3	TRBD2	ASSSQSGRWADTQY
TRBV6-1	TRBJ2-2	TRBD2	ASNDELAENTGELF
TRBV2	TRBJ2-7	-	ASSETRGEQY
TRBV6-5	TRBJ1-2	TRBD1	ASSQDRANYGYT
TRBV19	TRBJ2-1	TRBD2	ASSIVDGRSLGEQF
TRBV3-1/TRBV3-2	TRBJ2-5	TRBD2	ASSLGLAGGQVKTQY
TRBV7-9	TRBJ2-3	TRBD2	ASPLAGVSSTDTQY
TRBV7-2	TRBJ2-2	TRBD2	ASSLGLAGGTGELF
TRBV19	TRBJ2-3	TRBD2	ASTKAGLTDTQY
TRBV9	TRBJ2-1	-	ASSVKVPAGEQF
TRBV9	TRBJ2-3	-	ASSGGRILSTDTQY
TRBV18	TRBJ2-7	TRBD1	ASTPGQGGYEQY
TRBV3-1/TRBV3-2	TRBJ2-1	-	ASSHINEQF
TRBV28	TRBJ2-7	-	ASSRGWYEQY
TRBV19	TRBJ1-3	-	ASSKTGPLSGNTIY
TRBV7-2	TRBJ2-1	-	ASSFRTVHNEQF
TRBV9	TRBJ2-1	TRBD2	ASSVARTSIYKGEQF
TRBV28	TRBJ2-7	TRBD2	ASRVGTSGTGYEQY
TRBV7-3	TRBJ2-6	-	ASSSGLAEANVLT
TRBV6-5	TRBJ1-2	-	ASSFDGYYGYT
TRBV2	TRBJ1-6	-	ARTGSSLQANSPLH
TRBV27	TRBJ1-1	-	ASSFTGTEAF
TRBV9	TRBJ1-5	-	ASSPYRDPNQPQH
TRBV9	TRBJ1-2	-	ASTTGRNYGYT
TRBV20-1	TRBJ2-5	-	SASRQQETQY
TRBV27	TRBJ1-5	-	ASSLYRAWNQPQH
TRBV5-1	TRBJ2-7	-	ASSSGYEQY
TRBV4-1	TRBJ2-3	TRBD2	ASSQVPSGGSFTSTDTQY
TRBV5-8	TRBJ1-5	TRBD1	ASSLGQGARWGNQPQH
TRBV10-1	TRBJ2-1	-	ASSEGGRYNEQF
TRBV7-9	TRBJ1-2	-	ASSSGIGYT
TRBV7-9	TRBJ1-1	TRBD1	ASSQQGKRYTEAF
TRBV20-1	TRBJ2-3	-	SAREAVWQY
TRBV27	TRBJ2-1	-	ASSRGGQSSYNEQF
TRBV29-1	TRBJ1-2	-	SVEDQVEFRDYGYT
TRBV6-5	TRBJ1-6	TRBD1	ASSLGGQTNSPLH
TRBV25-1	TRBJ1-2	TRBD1	ASSEGYRGDYGYT
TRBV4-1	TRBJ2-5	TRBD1	ASSQGHRGETQY